This TCR beta chain comes out of a study of blood T cell repertoires in COVID-19 (TCRdb year 2020). For the wider study: The collaborator samples originated in the United States, Italy and Spain and spanned the acute and convalescent phases of COVID-19. HLA class I and class II types, where available, came from metadata supplied by the sample provider rather than from assay-based typing. The repertoires were made available in a free public database intended to serve as a resource for research on the immune response to SARS-CoV-2. A de-identified subject ID, COVID-19 status, age in years and sex were almost always included in the sample metadata. Subjects who had been exposed to COVID-19, were actively infected with it, or had recovered from it provided the deeply sampled blood TCRbeta repertoires that made up the dataset. Samples came from the ongoing ImmuneRACE study (first 160 participants) plus 1,254 subjects from 6 global collaborators. The material from the prospective study consisted of cDNA or gDNA derived from T cells, B-cell-depleted T cells, or PBMCs.

As for this clone: Its cognate antigen has yet to be identified. No quality values exist for individual bases; no much larger clone is one base distant.

Whole blood was collected in K2EDTA tubes by collaborating institutions according to the institutions' own protocols. For TCRbeta analysis, collaborator samples were shipped as frozen whole blood, as isolated PBMCs, or as DNA extracted from either sample type. Sequences MNHEY (CDR1) and SVGAGI (CDR2) are obtained from the germline V gene. Measured from the cysteine to the phenylalanine, the CDR3 is 13 residues long. Only CDR3 DNA remains: 39 bases, in frame from the first base. Relative to germline, V is 6 bases shorter and J is 4 bases shorter, with 10 bases between their ends. The immunoSEQ Assay, a bias-controlled multiplex PCR, was used to amplify TCRbeta CDR3 regions from genomic DNA. The original pipeline was this. Nucleated cell counts per sample were estimated from amplification of reference gene primers within the assay. Sequence reads were collapsed and filtered to measure the absolute abundance of every unique TCRbeta CDR3 rearrangement. For each sample, productive Simpson clonality was calculated as the square root of Simpson's diversity index over productive rearrangements. TCRdb retrieved this table from immuneACCESS and kept in-frame rearrangements only. Not all clones are present; in checked studies, unresolved V genes account for under half, and no reason is known for the remainder. The D gene and trimming were derived from the DNA, and the V and J assignments and clone size from that table. Within this sample are about 39,000 clones, with approximately 93% of them counted one time only. Jointly, the top ten make up about 2.2% of the sample.

Results the study describes overall, beyond this receptor: The quantity of clinical and demographic metadata differed by source and by participant and was supplied without curation.

The sample taken for sequencing was peripheral blood. The sequence joins TRBV6-5 to TRBJ1-3; a tentative D call is TRBD1 (5 bases match). This receptor was obtained from a man in his fifties with active COVID-19. Read as DNA, the sequence is TGTGCCAGCAGGGGGGGAGCCGGAAACACCATATATTTT. Its amino acids are CASRGGAGNTIYF.